A single TCR beta chain is shown here with its context. Its target is unknown. This record comes from a study of radiation and T cells in renal cell carcinoma. The ends were cut back, 2 bases at V and 10 bases at J, with 9 bases in the middle. The CDR3 runs to 13 residues. Germline values: CDR1 SGHVS, CDR2 FNYEAQ. TCRdb's copy holds only in-frame clones and misses some; the assay was immunoSEQ multiplex PCR. Among more than 60,000 clones listed, over 65% were seen once. General study results and limits: Baseline intratumoral clonotype presence is unknown without pretreatment biopsies.

Time point specified: blood 4 weeks post-SBRT, at nephrectomy. This sample's treatment: 15 Gy SBRT to primary tumor, nephrectomy 4 weeks later. Nephrectomy followed 15 Gy stereotactic body radiation by 4 weeks. Radiation-treated patients gave blood at baseline, week 2 and week 4. Source: blood, taken from a patient whose treatment included radiotherapy and nephrectomy. The clonotype was recovered from a woman aged 55-69 years with renal cell carcinoma. The chain combines TRBV7-6 with TRBJ1-6; D not certain. This chain's CDR3 is CASSLQGQSPLHF. The DNA of the CDR3 is TGTGCCAGCAGCTTACAAGGGCAATCACCCCTCCACTTT.